This T cell receptor (beta chain) is from a study of Ad26.COV2.S vaccination and SARS-CoV-2 variants. Study context: Among those in the COV1001 Ad26.COV2.S trial arm was the donor. Participants got Ad26.COV2.S intramuscularly, once or twice 56 days apart.

Sequencing was performed with immunoSEQ multiplex PCR; in TCRdb, only in-frame clones are kept and a portion is missing. The profile shows roughly 240,000 clones, around nine tenths of them singletons. Study results and caveats: The placebo group had lower spike-specific TCR breadth than the vaccine recipients did. Following vaccination, spike-specific CD8+ and CD4+ T cell responses reportedly exhibited substantial breadth.

Details on this clone: What it binds is unknown.

Sample treatment: around 19 received Ad26.COV2.S at low or high dose, single or two shots; about 5 received placebo; per-sample allocation not given. The investigators took samples on day 63 after the first vaccine or placebo injection. Sequencing was performed on peripheral blood, taken in a trial of Ad26.COV2.S vaccine versus placebo. The origin of this receptor is a person aged 18 to 65 who received the Ad26.COV2.S COVID-19 vaccine or a placebo.

The CDR3 sequence is CASSPGTDTQYF. CDR3 DNA: TGTGCCAGCAGCCCCGGTACCGATACGCAGTATTTT. This chain links TRBV7-3 with TRBJ2-3; D ambiguous. CDR3 size: 12 residues. V lost 5 bases, J lost 6 bases, and 9 bases lay in between. Germline CDR1 reads SGHTA; CDR2 reads FQGTGA. Variable domain in full (rest from reference TRBV7-3 and TRBJ2-3): GAGVSQTPSNKVTEKGKYVELRCDPISGHTALYWYRQSLGQGPEFLIYFQGTGAADDSGLPNDRFFAVRPEGSVSTLKIQRTERGDSAVYLCASSPGTDTQYFGPGTRLTVL.